This TCR beta chain was recorded in a study of blood T cell repertoires in COVID-19 (dated by TCRdb to about 2020). Broadly, across the study: The collaborator samples originated in the United States, Italy and Spain and spanned the acute and convalescent phases of COVID-19. The prospective study material was composed of cDNA or gDNA derived from T cells, B-cell-depleted T cells, or PBMCs. Deeply sampled blood TCRbeta repertoires from subjects exposed to, actively infected with, or recovered from COVID-19 were included in the dataset. The repertoires were made available in a free public database intended to serve as a resource for research on the immune response to SARS-CoV-2. Samples were obtained from the ongoing ImmuneRACE study (first 160 participants) and from 1,000 to 1,500 subjects provided by 6 global collaborators. Nearly every sample came with metadata listing a de-identified subject ID, COVID-19 status, age in years and sex. Where available, HLA class I and class II types were taken from metadata supplied by the sample provider and were not determined by assay-based typing. Overall results and qualifications from the work: The amount of clinical and demographic metadata varied by source and participant and was provided uncurated.

One collaborating source in Seattle enrolled patients while the patients were actively infected and followed the patients over time throughout the course of disease. Whole blood was collected in K2EDTA tubes by collaborating institutions according to the institutions' own protocols. For TCRbeta analysis, collaborator samples were shipped as frozen whole blood, as isolated PBMCs, or as DNA extracted from either sample type. This clone was observed a single time. The antigen this receptor binds is unknown. Per-base qualities were not stored, and no clone one base away is much larger. The immunoSEQ Assay, a bias-controlled multiplex PCR, was used to amplify TCRbeta CDR3 regions from genomic DNA. The original pipeline was this. Within the assay, amplification of reference gene primers was used to estimate how many nucleated cells each sample contained. Sequence reads were collapsed and filtered to measure the absolute abundance of every unique TCRbeta CDR3 rearrangement. For each sample, productive Simpson clonality was calculated as the square root of Simpson's diversity index across productive rearrangements. TCRdb holds this immuneACCESS table with in-frame rearrangements only. Some clones are missing; in checked studies, unresolved V genes explain under half, and the rest has no known cause. V and J calls and clone size come straight from that table; D and trimming were deduced from the DNA. A total of about 240,000 clones appear in this sample, 75% to 85% of them only once. Roughly 8.2% of the sample goes to the ten largest clones.

Its CDR3 holds 14 amino acids, cysteine through phenylalanine. Just the 42-base CDR3 DNA is kept, in frame starting at base 1. The germline V gene provides CDR1 MDHEN and CDR2 SYDVKM. For this chain, trimming is 2 bases at the V end and 6 bases at the J end, and the number of junction bases without a gene match is 4. The sequence derives from an elderly woman with COVID-19, enrolled during active disease. The chain joins TRBV28 to TRBJ1-5; TRBD1 lines up with 7 middle nucleotides. Sequences were obtained from peripheral blood. The CDR3 reads CASSLGQVGQPQHF. At the DNA level, the sequence is TGTGCCAGCAGTTTAGGACAGGTGGGTCAGCCCCAGCATTTT.